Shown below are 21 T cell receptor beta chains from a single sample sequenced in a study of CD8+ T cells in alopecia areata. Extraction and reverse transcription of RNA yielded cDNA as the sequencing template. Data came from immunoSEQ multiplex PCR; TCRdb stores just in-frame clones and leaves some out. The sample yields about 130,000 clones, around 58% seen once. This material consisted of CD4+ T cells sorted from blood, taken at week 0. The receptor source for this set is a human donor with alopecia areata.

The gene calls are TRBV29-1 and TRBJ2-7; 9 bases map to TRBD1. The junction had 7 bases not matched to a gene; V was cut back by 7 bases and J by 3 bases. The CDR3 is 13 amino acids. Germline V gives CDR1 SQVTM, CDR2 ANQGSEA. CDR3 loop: CSARGQGIYEQYF. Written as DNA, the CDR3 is TGCAGCGCTAGGGGACAGGGCATCTACGAGCAGTACTTC.

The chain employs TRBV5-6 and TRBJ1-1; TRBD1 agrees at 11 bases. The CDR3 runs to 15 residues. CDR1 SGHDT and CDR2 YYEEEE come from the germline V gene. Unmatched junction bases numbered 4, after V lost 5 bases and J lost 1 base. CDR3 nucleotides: TGTGCCAGCAGACGAGGACAGGGGGCGAACACTGAAGCTTTCTTT. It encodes CASRRGQGANTEAFF. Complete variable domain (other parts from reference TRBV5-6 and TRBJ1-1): DAGVTQSPTHLIKTRGQQVTLRCSPKSGHDTVSWYQQALGQGPQFIFQYYEEEERQRGNFPDRFSGHQFPNYSSELNVNALLLGDSALYLCASRRGQGANTEAFFGQGTRLTVV.

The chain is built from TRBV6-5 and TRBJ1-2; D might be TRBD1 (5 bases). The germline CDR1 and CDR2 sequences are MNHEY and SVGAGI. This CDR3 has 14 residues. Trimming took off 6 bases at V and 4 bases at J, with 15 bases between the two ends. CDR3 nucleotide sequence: TGTGCCAGCAGACGATATCAAGGGGTCTATGGCTACACCTTC. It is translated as CASRRYQGVYGYTF.

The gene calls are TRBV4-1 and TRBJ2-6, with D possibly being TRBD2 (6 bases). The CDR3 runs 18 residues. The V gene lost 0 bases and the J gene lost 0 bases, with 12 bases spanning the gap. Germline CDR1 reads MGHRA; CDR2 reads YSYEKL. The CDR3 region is CASSQDWSRDSGANVLTF. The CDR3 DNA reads TGCGCCAGCAGCCAAGATTGGTCGCGGGACTCTGGGGCCAACGTCCTGACTTTC.

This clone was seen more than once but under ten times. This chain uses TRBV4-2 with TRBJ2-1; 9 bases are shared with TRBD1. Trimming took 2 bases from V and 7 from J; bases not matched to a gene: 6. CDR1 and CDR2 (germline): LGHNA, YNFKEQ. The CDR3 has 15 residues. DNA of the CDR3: TGTGCCAGCAGCCAAAGTGGGACAGGGATTAATGAGCAGTTCTTC. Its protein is CASSQSGTGINEQFF.

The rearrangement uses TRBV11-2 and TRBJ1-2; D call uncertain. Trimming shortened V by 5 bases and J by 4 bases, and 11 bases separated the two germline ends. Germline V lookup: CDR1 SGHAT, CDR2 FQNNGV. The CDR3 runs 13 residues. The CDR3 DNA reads TGTGCCAGCAGCCCCGGACGGGCCTATGGCTACACCTTC. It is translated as CASSPGRAYGYTF.

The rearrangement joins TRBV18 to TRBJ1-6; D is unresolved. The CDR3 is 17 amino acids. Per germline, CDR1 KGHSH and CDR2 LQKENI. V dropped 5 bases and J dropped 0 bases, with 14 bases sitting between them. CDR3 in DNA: TGTGCCAGCTCATCTACGTCGAGGAGCTCCTATAATTCACCCCTCCACTTT. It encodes CASSSTSRSSYNSPLHF.

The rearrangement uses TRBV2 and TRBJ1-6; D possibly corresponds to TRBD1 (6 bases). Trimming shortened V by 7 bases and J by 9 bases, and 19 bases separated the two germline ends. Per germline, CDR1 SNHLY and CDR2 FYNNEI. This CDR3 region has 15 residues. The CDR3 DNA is TGTGCCAGCACATTAAGGAGGCAGGGGACTTCACCCCTCCACTTT. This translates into CASTLRRQGTSPLHF.

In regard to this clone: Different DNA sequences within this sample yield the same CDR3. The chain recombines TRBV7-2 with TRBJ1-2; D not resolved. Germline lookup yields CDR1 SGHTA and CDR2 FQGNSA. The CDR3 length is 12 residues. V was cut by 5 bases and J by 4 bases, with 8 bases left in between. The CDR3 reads CASSRDGYGYTF. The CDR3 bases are TGTGCCAGCAGCCGAGACGGCTATGGCTACACCTTC. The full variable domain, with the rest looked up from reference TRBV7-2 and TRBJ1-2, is GAGVSQSPSNKVTEKGKDVELRCDPISGHTALYWYRQSLGQGLEFLIYFQGNSAPDKSGLPSDRFSAERTGGSVSTLTIQRTQQEDSAVYLCASSRDGYGYTFGSGTRLTVV.

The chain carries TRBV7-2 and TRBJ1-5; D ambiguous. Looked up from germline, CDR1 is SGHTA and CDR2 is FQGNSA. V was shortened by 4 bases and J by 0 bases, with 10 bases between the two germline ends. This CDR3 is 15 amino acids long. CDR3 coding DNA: TGTGCCAGCAGCTCCGGGGTTAATAGCAATCAGCCCCAGCATTTT. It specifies CASSSGVNSNQPQHF.

Here the CDR3 reads CAISDWGEAFF. CDR3 DNA sequence: TGTGCCATCAGTGATTGGGGGGAGGCTTTCTTT. The chain has TRBV10-3 and TRBJ1-1; D is possibly TRBD1 (5 bases). The germline gives CDR1 ENHRY, CDR2 SYGVKD. V was pared by 3 bases and J by 11 bases, with 10 bases between. The CDR3 has 11 residues.

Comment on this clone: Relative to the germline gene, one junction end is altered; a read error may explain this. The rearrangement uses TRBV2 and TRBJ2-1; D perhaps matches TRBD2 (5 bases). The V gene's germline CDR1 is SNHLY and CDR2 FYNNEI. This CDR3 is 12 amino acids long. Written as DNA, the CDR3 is TGTGCCAGCAGCCCGGACTCCCCTTGGTGGGTCTTC. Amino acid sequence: CASSPDSPWWVF.

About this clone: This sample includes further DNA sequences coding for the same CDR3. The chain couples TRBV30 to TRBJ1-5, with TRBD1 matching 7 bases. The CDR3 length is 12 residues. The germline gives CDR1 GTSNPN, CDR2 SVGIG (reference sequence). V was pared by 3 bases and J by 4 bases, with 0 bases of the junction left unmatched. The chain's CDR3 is CAWRQGNQPQHF. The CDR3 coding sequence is TGTGCCTGGAGACAGGGGAATCAGCCCCAGCATTTT.

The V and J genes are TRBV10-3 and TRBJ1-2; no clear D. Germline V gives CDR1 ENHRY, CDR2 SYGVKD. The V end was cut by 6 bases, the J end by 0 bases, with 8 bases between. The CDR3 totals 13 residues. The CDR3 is CAISEAPNYGYTF. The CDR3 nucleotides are TGTGCCATCAGCGAAGCACCTAACTATGGCTACACCTTC.

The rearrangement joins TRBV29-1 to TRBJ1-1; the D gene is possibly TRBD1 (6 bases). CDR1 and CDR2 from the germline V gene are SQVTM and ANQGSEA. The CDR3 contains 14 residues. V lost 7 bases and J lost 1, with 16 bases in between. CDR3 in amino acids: CSGEPQGANTEAFF. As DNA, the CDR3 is TGCAGCGGGGAACCACAGGGCGCGAACACTGAAGCTTTCTTT. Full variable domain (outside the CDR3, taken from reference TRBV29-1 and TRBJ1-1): SAVISQKPSRDICQRGTSLTIQCQVDSQVTMMFWYRQQPGQSLTLIATANQGSEATYESGFVIDKFPISRPNLTFSTLTVSNMSPEDSSIYLCSGEPQGANTEAFFGQGTRLTVV.

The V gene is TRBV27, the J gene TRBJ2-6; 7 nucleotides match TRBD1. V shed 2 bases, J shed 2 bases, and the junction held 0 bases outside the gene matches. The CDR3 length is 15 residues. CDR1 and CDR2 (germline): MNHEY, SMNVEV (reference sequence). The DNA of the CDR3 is TGTGCCAGCAGTTTAACAGGGGCTGGGGCCAACGTCCTGACTTTC. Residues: CASSLTGAGANVLTF.

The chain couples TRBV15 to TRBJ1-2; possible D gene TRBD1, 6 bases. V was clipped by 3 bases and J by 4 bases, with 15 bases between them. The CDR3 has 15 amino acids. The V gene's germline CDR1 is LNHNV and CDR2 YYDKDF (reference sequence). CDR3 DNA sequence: TGTGCCACCAGCAGGGATCAGGGGTTTGTCTATGGCTACACCTTC. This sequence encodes CATSRDQGFVYGYTF.

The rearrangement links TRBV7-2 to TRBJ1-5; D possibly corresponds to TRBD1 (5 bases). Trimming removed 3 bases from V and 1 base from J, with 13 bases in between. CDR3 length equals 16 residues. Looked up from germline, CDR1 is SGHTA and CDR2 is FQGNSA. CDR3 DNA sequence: TGTGCCAGCAGCTTCGGGGCAGGGCGAAGCAATCAGCCCCAGCATTTT. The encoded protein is CASSFGAGRSNQPQHF.

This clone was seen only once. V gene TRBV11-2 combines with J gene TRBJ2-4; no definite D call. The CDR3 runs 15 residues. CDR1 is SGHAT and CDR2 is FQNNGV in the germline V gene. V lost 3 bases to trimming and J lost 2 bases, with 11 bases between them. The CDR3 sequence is CASSLGRNPKNIQYF. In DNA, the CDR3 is TGTGCCAGCAGCTTGGGCCGAAATCCCAAAAACATTCAGTACTTC. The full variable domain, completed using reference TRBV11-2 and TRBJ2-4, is EAGVAQSPRYKIIEKRQSVAFWCNPISGHATLYWYQQILGQGPKLLIQFQNNGVVDDSQLPKDRFSAERLKGVDSTLKIQPAKLEDSAVYLCASSLGRNPKNIQYFGAGTRLSVL.

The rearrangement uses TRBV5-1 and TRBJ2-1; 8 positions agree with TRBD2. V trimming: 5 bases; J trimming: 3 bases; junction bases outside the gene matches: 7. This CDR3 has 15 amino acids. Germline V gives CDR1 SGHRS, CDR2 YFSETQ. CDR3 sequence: CASSTIGRDYNEQFF. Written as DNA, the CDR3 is TGCGCCAGCAGTACCATCGGGAGGGACTACAATGAGCAGTTCTTC. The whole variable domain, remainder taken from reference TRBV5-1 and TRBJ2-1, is KAGVTQTPRYLIKTRGQQVTLSCSPISGHRSVSWYQQTPGQGLQFLFEYFSETQRNKGNFPGRFSGRQFSNSRSEMNVSTLELGDSALYLCASSTIGRDYNEQFFGPGTRLTVL.

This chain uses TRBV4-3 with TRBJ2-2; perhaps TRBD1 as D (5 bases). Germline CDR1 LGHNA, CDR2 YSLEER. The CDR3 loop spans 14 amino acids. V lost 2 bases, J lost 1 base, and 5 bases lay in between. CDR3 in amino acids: CASSQQGNTGELFF. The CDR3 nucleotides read TGCGCCAGCAGCCAACAGGGGAACACCGGGGAGCTGTTTTTT.